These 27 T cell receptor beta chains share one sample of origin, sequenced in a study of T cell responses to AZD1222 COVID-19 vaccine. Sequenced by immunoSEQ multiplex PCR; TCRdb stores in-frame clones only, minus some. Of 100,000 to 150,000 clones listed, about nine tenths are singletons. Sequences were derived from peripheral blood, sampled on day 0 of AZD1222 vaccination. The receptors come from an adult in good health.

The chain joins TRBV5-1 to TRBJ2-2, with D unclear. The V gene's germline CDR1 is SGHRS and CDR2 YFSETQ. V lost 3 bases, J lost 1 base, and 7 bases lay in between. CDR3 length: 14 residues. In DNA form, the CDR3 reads TGCGCCAGCAGCTCGACCCTGAACACCGGGGAGCTGTTTTTT. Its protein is CASSSTLNTGELFF.

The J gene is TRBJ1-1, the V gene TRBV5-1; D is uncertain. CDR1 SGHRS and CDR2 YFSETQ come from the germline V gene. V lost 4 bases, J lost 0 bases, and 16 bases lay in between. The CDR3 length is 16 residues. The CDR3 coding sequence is TGCGCCAGCAGCCCCTCGCCCAGCAGCATGAACACTGAAGCTTTCTTT. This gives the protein CASSPSPSSMNTEAFF. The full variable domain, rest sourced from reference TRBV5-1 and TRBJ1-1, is KAGVTQTPRYLIKTRGQQVTLSCSPISGHRSVSWYQQTPGQGLQFLFEYFSETQRNKGNFPGRFSGRQFSNSRSEMNVSTLELGDSALYLCASSPSPSSMNTEAFFGQGTRLTVV.

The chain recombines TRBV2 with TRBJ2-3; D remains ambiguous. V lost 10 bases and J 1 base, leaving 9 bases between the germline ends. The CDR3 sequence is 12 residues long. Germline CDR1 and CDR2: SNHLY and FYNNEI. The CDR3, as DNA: TGTGCCACCGACTGGGGCACAGATACGCAGTATTTT. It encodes CATDWGTDTQYF.

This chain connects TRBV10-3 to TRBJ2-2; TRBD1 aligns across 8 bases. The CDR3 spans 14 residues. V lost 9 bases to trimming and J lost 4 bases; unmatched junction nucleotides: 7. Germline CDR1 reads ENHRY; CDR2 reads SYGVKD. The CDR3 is CAMGSDRVTGELFF. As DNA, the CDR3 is TGTGCCATGGGCTCGGACAGGGTCACCGGGGAGCTGTTTTTT.

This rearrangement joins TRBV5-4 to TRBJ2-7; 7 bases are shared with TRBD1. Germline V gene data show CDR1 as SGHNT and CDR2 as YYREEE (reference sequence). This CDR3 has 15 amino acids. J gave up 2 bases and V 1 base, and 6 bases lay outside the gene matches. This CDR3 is CASSLPGQLTYEQYF. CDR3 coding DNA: TGTGCCAGCAGCTTGCCGGGACAGTTGACCTACGAGCAGTACTTC.

In nucleotides, the CDR3 is TGTGCCAGTAGTATAGCGCAGGCCTACGAGCAGTACTTC. Protein sequence: CASSIAQAYEQYF. The chain employs TRBV19 and TRBJ2-7; D not resolved. Germline lookup yields CDR1 LNHDA and CDR2 SQIVND (reference sequence). V dropped 1 base and J dropped 2 bases, with 6 bases sitting between them. The CDR3 totals 13 residues. Together with reference TRBV19 and TRBJ2-7, the CDR3 gives the full variable domain: DGGITQSPKYLFRKEGQNVTLSCEQNLNHDAMYWYRQDPGQGLRLIYYSQIVNDFQKGDIAEGYSVSREKKESFPLTVTSAQKNPTAFYLCASSIAQAYEQYFGPGTRLTVT.

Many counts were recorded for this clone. CDR3 region: CASSQGGDTEAFF. CDR3 in DNA: TGTGCCAGTAGCCAGGGAGGGGACACTGAAGCTTTCTTT. The chain uses TRBV19 and TRBJ1-1, with D possibly matching TRBD1 (5 bases). CDR3 size: 13 residues. V was cut by 6 bases and J by 3 bases, with 11 bases left in between. Germline lookup yields CDR1 LNHDA and CDR2 SQIVND (reference sequence).

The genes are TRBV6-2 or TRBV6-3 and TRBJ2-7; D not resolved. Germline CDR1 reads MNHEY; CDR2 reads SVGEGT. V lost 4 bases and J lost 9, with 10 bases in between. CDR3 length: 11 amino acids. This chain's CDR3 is CASSFGPMQYF. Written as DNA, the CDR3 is TGTGCCAGCAGTTTTGGGCCGATGCAGTACTTC.

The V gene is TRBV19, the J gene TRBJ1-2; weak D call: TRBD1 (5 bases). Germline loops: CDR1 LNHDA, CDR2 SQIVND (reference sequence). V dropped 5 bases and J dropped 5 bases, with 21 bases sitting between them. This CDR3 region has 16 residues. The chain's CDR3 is CASSSPGLKIQYGYTF. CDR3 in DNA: TGTGCCAGTAGTTCTCCGGGACTAAAGATCCAATATGGCTACACCTTC.

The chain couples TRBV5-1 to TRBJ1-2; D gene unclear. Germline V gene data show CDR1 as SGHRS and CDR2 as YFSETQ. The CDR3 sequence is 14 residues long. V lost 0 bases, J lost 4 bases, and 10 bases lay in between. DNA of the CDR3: TGCGCCAGCAGCTTGGCCGCCCATGGCTATGGCTACACCTTC. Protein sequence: CASSLAAHGYGYTF.

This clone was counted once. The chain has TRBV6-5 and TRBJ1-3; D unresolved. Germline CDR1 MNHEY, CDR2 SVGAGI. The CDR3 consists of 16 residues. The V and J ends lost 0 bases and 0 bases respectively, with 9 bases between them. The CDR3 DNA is TGTGCCAGCAGTTACTCGGTACCCTACTCTGGAAACACCATATATTTT. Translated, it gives CASSYSVPYSGNTIYF.

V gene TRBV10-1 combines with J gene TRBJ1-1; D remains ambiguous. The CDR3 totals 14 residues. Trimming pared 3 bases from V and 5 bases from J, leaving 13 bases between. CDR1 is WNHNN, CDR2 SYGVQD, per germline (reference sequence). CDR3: CASSDPRSGTEAFF. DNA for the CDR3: TGCGCCAGCAGTGACCCTCGGTCGGGTACTGAAGCTTTCTTT.

The CDR3 spells CASSLFRGSQVDNEQFF. In DNA form, the CDR3 reads TGTGCCAGCAGTCTATTCCGGGGGTCCCAGGTAGACAATGAGCAGTTCTTC. The chain carries TRBV11-2 and TRBJ2-1; D perhaps matches TRBD2 (6 bases). This CDR3 is 17 amino acids long. V lost 6 bases and J 5 bases, leaving 23 bases between the germline ends. CDR1 and CDR2 (germline): SGHAT, FQNNGV.

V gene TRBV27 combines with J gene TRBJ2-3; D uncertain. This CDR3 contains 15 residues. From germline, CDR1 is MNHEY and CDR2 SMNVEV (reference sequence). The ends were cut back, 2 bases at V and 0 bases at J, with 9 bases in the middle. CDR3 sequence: CASSLGILSTDTQYF. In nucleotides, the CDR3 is TGTGCCAGCAGTTTAGGGATTCTGAGCACAGATACGCAGTATTTT.

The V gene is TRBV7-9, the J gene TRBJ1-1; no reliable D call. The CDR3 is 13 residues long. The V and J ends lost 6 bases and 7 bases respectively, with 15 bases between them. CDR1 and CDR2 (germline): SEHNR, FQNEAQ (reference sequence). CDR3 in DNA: TGTGCCAGCAGTCTGGGCCCGGCCGATGAAGCTTTCTTT. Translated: CASSLGPADEAFF.

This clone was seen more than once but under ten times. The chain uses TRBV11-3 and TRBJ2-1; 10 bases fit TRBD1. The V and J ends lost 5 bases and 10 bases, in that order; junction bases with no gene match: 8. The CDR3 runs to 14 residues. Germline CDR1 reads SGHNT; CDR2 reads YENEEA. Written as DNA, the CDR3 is TGTGCCAGCAGCCCAGACAGGGGGCGGGGGGAGCAGTTCTTC. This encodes CASSPDRGRGEQFF.

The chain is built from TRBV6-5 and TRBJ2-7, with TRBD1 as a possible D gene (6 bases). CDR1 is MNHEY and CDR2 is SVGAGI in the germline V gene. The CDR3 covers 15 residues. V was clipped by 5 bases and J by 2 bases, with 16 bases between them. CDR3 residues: CASSNGTPETYEQYF. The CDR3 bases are TGTGCCAGCAGTAATGGGACACCTGAGACCTACGAGCAGTACTTC.

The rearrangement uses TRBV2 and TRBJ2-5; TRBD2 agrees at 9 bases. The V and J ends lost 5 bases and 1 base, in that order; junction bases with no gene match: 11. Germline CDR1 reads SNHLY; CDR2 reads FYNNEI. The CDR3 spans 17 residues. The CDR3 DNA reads TGTGCCAGCAGTAGAAACTCTGCGGGGGGGACCCAAGAGACCCAGTACTTC. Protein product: CASSRNSAGGTQETQYF. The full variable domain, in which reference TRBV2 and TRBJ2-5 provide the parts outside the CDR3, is EPEVTQTPSHQVTQMGQEVILRCVPISNHLYFYWYRQILGQKVEFLVSFYNNEISEKSEIFDDQFSVERPDGSNFTLKIRSTKLEDSAMYFCASSRNSAGGTQETQYFGPGTRLLVL.

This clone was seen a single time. The CDR3 spells CASSLGRGGLRGGYTF. The CDR3 nucleotides are TGTGCCAGCAGTTTAGGACGCGGGGGGTTGAGAGGTGGCTACACCTTC. The J gene is TRBJ1-2, the V gene TRBV27; the D gene is possibly TRBD1 (5 bases). From germline, CDR1 is MNHEY and CDR2 SMNVEV (reference sequence). This CDR3 is built from 16 residues. V lost 2 bases and J 7 bases, leaving 20 bases between the germline ends.

The CDR3 protein is CASSPQLGEAFF. The CDR3 DNA reads TGTGCCAGCAGCCCTCAATTGGGGGAAGCTTTCTTT. The V gene is TRBV14, the J gene TRBJ1-1; unclear D gene. The germline V and J ends were trimmed by 4 bases and 8 bases, with 11 bases remaining between them. This CDR3 region has 12 residues. The germline CDR1 and CDR2 sequences are SGHDN and FVKESK.

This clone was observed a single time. The CDR3 sequence: CASSPPWGFPGYTF. CDR3 nucleotide sequence: TGTGCCAGCTCACCACCTTGGGGGTTCCCTGGCTACACCTTC. The chain links TRBV18 to TRBJ1-2, with TRBD1 as a possible D gene (5 bases). There are 14 residues in the CDR3. Germline loops: CDR1 KGHSH, CDR2 LQKENI. With 0 bases removed from V and 7 bases from J, the gap between germline ends came to 12 bases.

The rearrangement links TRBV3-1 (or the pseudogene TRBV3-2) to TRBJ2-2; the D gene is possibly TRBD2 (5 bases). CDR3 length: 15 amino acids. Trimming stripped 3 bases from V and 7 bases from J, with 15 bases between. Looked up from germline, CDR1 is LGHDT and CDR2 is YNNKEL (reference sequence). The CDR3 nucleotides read TGTGCCAGCAGCCAGCTAGCAGTCCGTGACGGGGAGCTGTTTTTT. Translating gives CASSQLAVRDGELFF.

This CDR3 reads CASSLGPGPGGREQYF. The CDR3 DNA reads as TGTGCCAGCAGCTTAGGTCCCGGCCCAGGGGGCCGCGAGCAGTACTTC. V usage is TRBV5-4 and J usage is TRBJ2-7, with 8 bases aligning to TRBD1. The ends lost 2 bases at V and 6 bases at J; junction bases unmatched: 13. The length of the CDR3 is 16 residues. Germline V gene sequence: CDR1 SGHNT, CDR2 YYREEE (reference sequence). Based on the CDR3 plus reference TRBV5-4 and TRBJ2-7, the full variable domain is ETGVTQSPTHLIKTRGQQVTLRCSSQSGHNTVSWYQQALGQGPQFIFQYYREEENGRGNFPPRFSGLQFPNYSSELNVNALELDDSALYLCASSLGPGPGGREQYFGPGTRLTVT.

Here the CDR3 DNA reads TGTGCCAGCAGCTTATCCCCGGGGCTACGGAATCAGCCCCAGCATTTT. As protein: CASSLSPGLRNQPQHF. The chain has TRBV7-2 and TRBJ1-5, with TRBD1 as a possible D gene (5 bases). The CDR3 consists of 16 residues. CDR1 SGHTA and CDR2 FQGNSA come from the germline V gene. Trimming removed 2 bases from V and 4 bases from J, with 15 bases in between.

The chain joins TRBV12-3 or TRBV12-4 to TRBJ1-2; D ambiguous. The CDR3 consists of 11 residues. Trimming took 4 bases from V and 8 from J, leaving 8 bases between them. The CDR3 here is CASSYQWGYTF. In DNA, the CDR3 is TGTGCCAGCAGTTACCAGTGGGGCTACACCTTC.

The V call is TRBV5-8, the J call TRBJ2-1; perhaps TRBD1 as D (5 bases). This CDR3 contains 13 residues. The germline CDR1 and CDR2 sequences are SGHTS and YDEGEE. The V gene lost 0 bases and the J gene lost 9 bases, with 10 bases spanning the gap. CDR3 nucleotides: TGTGCCAGCAGCTTGGGACCCCAGGGTGAGCAGTTCTTC. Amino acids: CASSLGPQGEQFF.

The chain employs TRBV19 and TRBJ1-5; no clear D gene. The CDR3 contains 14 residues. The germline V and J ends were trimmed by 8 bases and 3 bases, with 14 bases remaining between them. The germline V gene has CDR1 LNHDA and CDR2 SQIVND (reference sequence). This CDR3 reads CASGYRAHNQPQHF. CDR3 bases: TGTGCCAGTGGCTACCGGGCCCACAATCAGCCCCAGCATTTT.